This is a list of T cell receptor beta chains from one sample in a study of T cell responses to AZD1222 COVID-19 vaccine. Only in-frame clones appear in the TCRdb table, and some are missing; sequencing was by immunoSEQ multiplex PCR. This sample yields some 130,000 clones, of which 92% are seen a single time; about 3.7% belongs to the top ten. This sample comprised peripheral blood, obtained on day 0 of AZD1222 vaccination. The receptors originated from an adult in good health. The CDR3 runs from the conserved cysteine through the conserved F or W. A D gene is named only where the DNA matches it firmly. For some rows the clone size is stated as once, few or many, or as a class when expanded; others skip it.

v_call	j_call	d_call	clone_size	cdr3_aa	cdr3_nt
TRBV29-1	TRBJ1-1	-	-	CSVDRTGNTEAFF	TGCAGCGTTGATAGGACGGGGAACACTGAAGCTTTCTTT
TRBV14	TRBJ1-4	-	-	CASSHNRVISGVGEKLFF	TGTGCCAGCAGCCATAACAGGGTTATATCCGGGGTCGGCGAAAAACTGTTTTTT
TRBV10-2	TRBJ2-3	-	-	CASGHTDTQYF	TGCGCCAGCGGTCACACAGATACGCAGTATTTT
TRBV9	TRBJ2-7	TRBD1	-	CASSFGQGIYYEQYF	TGTGCCAGCAGCTTCGGACAGGGGATTTACTACGAGCAGTACTTC
TRBV23-1	TRBJ2-7	-	few	CASSQTPTGRF	TGCGCCAGCAGTCAAACACCCACCGGACGCTTC
TRBV6-5	TRBJ1-3	-	-	CASSSGTPISGNTIYF	TGTGCCAGCAGTTCCGGGACACCAATCTCTGGAAACACCATATATTTT
TRBV9	TRBJ1-2	-	once	CASSVDRNYGYTF	TGTGCCAGCAGCGTAGACAGAAACTATGGCTACACCTTC
TRBV29-1	TRBJ1-2	-	-	CSVRDDLGSRYGYTF	TGCAGCGTGCGAGATGACCTAGGATCTAGGTATGGCTACACCTTC
TRBV7-2	TRBJ2-2	TRBD2	-	CASSFGGSGTGELFF	TGTGCCAGCAGCTTTGGCGGGAGCGGGACCGGGGAGCTGTTTTTT
TRBV25-1	TRBJ2-7	TRBD1	-	CASRWGQGDYEQYF	TGTGCCAGCAGGTGGGGACAGGGGGATTACGAGCAGTACTTC
TRBV14	TRBJ2-3	-	-	CASSQESVWAASTDTQYF	TGTGCCAGCAGCCAAGAAAGTGTTTGGGCAGCTAGCACAGATACGCAGTATTTT
TRBV2	TRBJ2-6	-	-	CASSYGRQLSGANVLTF	TGTGCCAGCAGTTACGGTAGACAGCTCTCTGGGGCCAACGTCCTGACTTTC
TRBV5-6	TRBJ2-1	TRBD2	-	CASSLGTGLAGNEQFF	TGTGCCAGCAGCTTGGGAACGGGACTAGCGGGGAATGAGCAGTTCTTC
TRBV28	TRBJ1-3	-	-	CASSRPMNPAIYF	TGTGCCAGCAGTCGACCCATGAACCCGGCAATATATTTT
TRBV19	TRBJ1-4	-	-	CASSMTATNEKLFF	TGTGCCAGTAGTATGACTGCAACTAATGAAAAACTGTTTTTT
TRBV12-5	TRBJ1-2	-	-	CASGPGAAPYGYTF	TGTGCTAGTGGCCCGGGGGCGGCACCTTATGGCTACACCTTC
TRBV4-2	TRBJ1-2	TRBD1	-	CASSQEGQGKEGYTF	TGTGCCAGCAGCCAAGAGGGACAGGGAAAGGAAGGCTACACCTTC
TRBV9	TRBJ1-1	-	-	CASSVGPTLGNTEAFF	TGTGCCAGCAGCGTAGGCCCCACTTTAGGGAACACTGAAGCTTTCTTT
TRBV2	TRBJ2-1	-	-	CASMALDEGHNEQFF	TGTGCCAGCATGGCCCTGGATGAGGGCCACAATGAGCAGTTCTTC
TRBV7-9	TRBJ2-7	TRBD1	-	CASSSTGRGFYEQYF	TGTGCCAGCAGCTCGACAGGGCGTGGATTCTACGAGCAGTACTTC
TRBV7-2	TRBJ2-1	-	-	CASSFRRGAINEQFF	TGTGCCAGCAGCTTCCGTCGGGGGGCTATCAATGAGCAGTTCTTC
TRBV19	TRBJ1-1	-	once	CASQRGMNTEAFF	TGTGCCAGTCAACGGGGGATGAACACTGAAGCTTTCTTT
TRBV2	TRBJ1-1	TRBD1	-	CASSPPQGAGTEAFF	TGTGCCAGCAGCCCCCCACAGGGGGCAGGGACTGAAGCTTTCTTT
TRBV7-8	TRBJ2-2	-	-	CASSLPRAGELFF	TGTGCCAGCAGCTTACCTCGGGCCGGGGAGCTGTTTTTT
TRBV28	TRBJ1-5	-	-	CASSLTGRANQPQHF	TGTGCCAGCAGTTTAACGGGGAGGGCCAATCAGCCCCAGCATTTT
TRBV7-3	TRBJ1-2	-	-	CASSLKRGFQNSCYTF	TGTGCCAGCAGCTTAAAGCGCGGATTCCAGAATTCCTGCTACACCTTC
TRBV3-1/TRBV3-2	TRBJ2-5	-	once	CASSQGDIPRETQYF	TGTGCCAGCAGCCAAGGGGACATTCCCAGGGAGACCCAGTACTTC